This entry describes one TCR beta chain. This clonotype was seen repeatedly, ten times or more. Its target antigen remains unknown. No base-level quality is on record; no much larger clone is a single base apart. The data stem from a study of lung T cells in sarcoidosis with Löfgren's syndrome (dated 2017 in TCRdb). As for the study more broadly: Sarcoidosis was described as a granulomatous, mainly pulmonary disease marked by CD4+ T cell accumulation in bronchoalveolar lavage fluid. The repertoire analyses centered on Lofgren's syndrome patients. Overall results and qualifications from the work: In Lofgren's syndrome patients, relative to control subjects, TRAV12-1 and TRBV2 were reported to be the most expanded V gene segments. In alphabeta pairing analysis, TRAV12-1 was found to pair preferentially with TRBV2, and CDR3 homology was shown by the resulting paired TCRs. Recognition of a sarcoidosis-associated antigen was merely suggested, with the antigen itself still putative and unidentified. Sharing of TRAV12-1 and TRBV2 CDR3 motifs among multiple Lofgren's syndrome patients was reported, suggesting public CD4+ TCR repertoires.

CDR1 and CDR2 are read off the germline V gene as MNHNS and SASEGT. Measured from the cysteine to the phenylalanine, the CDR3 is 15 residues long. Only the CDR3 DNA is retained, 45 bases long and in frame from the first base. The junction shows trimming of 3 bases on V and 4 bases on J, plus 14 bases between the germline ends. Sequencing relied on an Illumina MiSeq. TCRdb trimmed public reads at Q25 via fastp, called clones via MiXCR and kept in-frame beta chains. When rows share a CDR3 protein, they turn into one entry using the most common DNA and genes. Here the sample has 60,000 to 70,000 distinct CDR3 sequences; approximately 21% occur a single time. The ten most abundant clones make up around 2.3% of the sample.

The TCR comes from a human donor with sarcoidosis (Löfgren's syndrome or another form), or a control subject (not recorded which). Rearrangement joined TRBV6-1 to TRBJ2-3; the D gene is possibly TRBD1 or TRBD2, with 5 bases matching each. Sequenced material: CD4+ T cells from PBMCs. CDR3 reads: CASSDEGWGADTQYF. The sequenced DNA: TGTGCCAGCAGTGATGAGGGGTGGGGCGCAGATACGCAGTATTTT.